The 10 T cell receptor beta chains below were found in one sample sequenced in a study of blood T cell repertoires in COVID-19. Libraries were prepared by immunoSEQ multiplex PCR; TCRdb keeps only in-frame clonotypes and omits some of them. The table includes roughly 380,000 clones, around 89% detected once. Sequences were obtained from peripheral blood. These receptors originate from a woman between 35 and 50 years old with COVID-19, enrolled during active disease.

V gene TRBV30 combines with J gene TRBJ2-7; 13 positions agree with TRBD2. This CDR3 comprises 13 residues. Germline V gene lookup returns CDR1 GTSNPN and CDR2 SVGIG (reference sequence). J was trimmed by 6 bases and V by 2 bases; bases with no gene match: 1. The CDR3 nucleotides are TGTGCCTGGAGTACTAGCGGGAGGGGCGAGCAGTACTTC. Its translation is CAWSTSGRGEQYF.

Here the CDR3 DNA reads TGTGCCAGCAGCTTTGACAGGGAAATTAGCACAGATACGCAGTATTTT. Its translation is CASSFDREISTDTQYF. V usage is TRBV7-8 and J usage is TRBJ2-3; 7 bases are shared with TRBD1. J gave up 0 bases and V 3 bases, and 6 bases lay outside the gene matches. Germline V gene sequence: CDR1 SGHVS, CDR2 FQNEAQ. The CDR3 sequence is 16 residues long.

This clone was recorded once. J is TRBJ1-3 and V is TRBV15; no reliable D call. The germline V gene encodes CDR1 LNHNV and CDR2 YYDKDF (reference sequence). The CDR3 spans 14 residues. V was shortened by 4 bases and J by 6 bases, with 13 bases between the two germline ends. The CDR3 DNA is TGTGCCACCAGCATCGGCCGGGAGACAAACACCATATATTTT. Its translation: CATSIGRETNTIYF.

The V call is TRBV30, the J call TRBJ1-2; D unclear. This CDR3 is built from 13 residues. Germline V gene sequence: CDR1 GTSNPN, CDR2 SVGIG (reference sequence). V lost 1 base and J 4 bases, leaving 10 bases between the germline ends. The CDR3 coding sequence is TGTGCCTGGAGTGGTCGGGGAGGCTATGGCTACACCTTC. Translated: CAWSGRGGYGYTF.

V and J are TRBV7-3 and TRBJ2-5; the match to TRBD1 covers 9 bases. The J segment lost 3 bases and the V segment lost 5 bases, leaving 7 bases of the junction unmatched. Germline-derived CDR1 and CDR2 are SGHTA and FQGTGA. The CDR3 consists of 15 residues. For the CDR3, the DNA is TGTGCCAGCAGCGCGGGACAGGGCCGAGAAGAGACCCAGTACTTC. Protein: CASSAGQGREETQYF. Drawing the rest from reference TRBV7-3 and TRBJ2-5, the complete variable domain is GAGVSQTPSNKVTEKGKYVELRCDPISGHTALYWYRQSLGQGPEFLIYFQGTGAADDSGLPNDRFFAVRPEGSVSTLKIQRTERGDSAVYLCASSAGQGREETQYFGPGTRLLVL.

The chain employs TRBV6-5 and TRBJ1-2, with D perhaps TRBD1 (6 bases). V gave up 2 bases and J gave up 5 bases, with 12 bases separating them. The V gene's germline CDR1 is MNHEY and CDR2 SVGAGI. This CDR3 region has 14 residues. CDR3 sequence reads: CASSYGQGQYGYTF. CDR3 nucleotides: TGTGCCAGCAGTTACGGTCAGGGGCAATATGGCTACACCTTC.

This chain connects TRBV7-9 to TRBJ2-7; TRBD2 matches at 12 bases. Germline values: CDR1 SEHNR, CDR2 FQNEAQ (reference sequence). V was pared by 4 bases and J by 6 bases, with 4 bases of the junction left unmatched. The length of the CDR3 is 14 residues. The CDR3 region is CASSSTSGRSEQYF. CDR3 sequence (DNA): TGTGCCAGCAGCTCTACTAGCGGGAGGAGCGAGCAGTACTTC. Full variable domain (missing parts from reference TRBV7-9 and TRBJ2-7): DTGVSQNPRHKITKRGQNVTFRCDPISEHNRLYWYRQTLGQGPEFLTYFQNEAQLEKSRLLSDRFSAERPKGSFSTLEIQRTEQGDSAMYLCASSSTSGRSEQYFGPGTRLTVT.

The genes are TRBV27 and TRBJ1-6; D might be TRBD1 (5 bases). V was pared by 4 bases and J by 8 bases, with 12 bases between. Germline V lookup: CDR1 MNHEY, CDR2 SMNVEV (reference sequence). CDR3 length equals 14 residues. The CDR3 region has the DNA TGTGCCAGCAGTTCATCGGGGGGTTATTCACCCCTCCACTTT. It codes for CASSSSGGYSPLHF.

The chain recombines TRBV4-3 with TRBJ2-3, with a tentative D call TRBD1 (5 bases). V was trimmed by 1 base and J by 5 bases, leaving 22 bases between them. Germline V gene sequence: CDR1 LGHNA, CDR2 YSLEER. This CDR3 contains 18 residues. The DNA for the CDR3 is TGCGCCAGCAGCCAAGTGGGGCAAGAGACCCCCAACGGAGATACGCAGTATTTT. The encoded protein is CASSQVGQETPNGDTQYF.

The chain uses TRBV19 and TRBJ1-5, with TRBD1 matching over 8 bases. With 10 bases clipped from V and 6 bases from J, the junction kept 5 bases outside the gene matches. This CDR3 region has 12 residues. Germline-derived CDR1 and CDR2 are LNHDA and SQIVND (reference sequence). In nucleotides, the CDR3 is TGTGCCACACAGGGGGATATTCAGCCCCAGCATTTT. This sequence encodes CATQGDIQPQHF.